Below are 6 T cell receptor beta chains sequenced from a single sample in a study of CD8+ T cells in alopecia areata. Investigators isolated RNA and reverse transcribed it into cDNA to act as the sequencing template. Here immunoSEQ multiplex PCR was the method, and the copy in TCRdb shows in-frame clones only, minus some. The repertoire holds about 160,000 clones, 87% seen once, with roughly 15% in the top ten. The source was CD8+ T cells sorted from blood, collected at week 0. The receptor set was obtained from a human donor with alopecia areata.

This rearrangement joins TRBV2 to TRBJ2-5; a weak D match, TRBD1 (5 bases). Trimming cost V 3 bases and J 5 bases, with 19 bases left between them. Germline lookup yields CDR1 SNHLY and CDR2 FYNNEI. CDR3 length equals 16 residues. The CDR3 protein is CASSDFRSTAGETQYF. The CDR3 bases are TGTGCCAGCAGTGATTTTCGGTCGACAGCTGGGGAGACCCAGTACTTC. The variable domain in full, with the rest retrieved from reference TRBV2 and TRBJ2-5, is EPEVTQTPSHQVTQMGQEVILRCVPISNHLYFYWYRQILGQKVEFLVSFYNNEISEKSEIFDDQFSVERPDGSNFTLKIRSTKLEDSAMYFCASSDFRSTAGETQYFGPGTRLLVL.

The V call is TRBV7-9, the J call TRBJ1-2, with a weak D call TRBD1 (6 bases). Trimming took off 5 bases at V and 6 bases at J, with 22 bases between the two ends. Germline CDR1 reads SEHNR; CDR2 reads FQNEAQ (reference sequence). The CDR3 consists of 16 residues. Here the CDR3 reads CASSPQGHLKENGYTF. For the CDR3, the DNA is TGTGCCAGCAGCCCACAGGGACACCTAAAGGAGAATGGCTACACCTTC.

The chain has TRBV6-5 and TRBJ1-1; D unclear. The ends were cut back, 5 bases at V and 4 bases at J, with 11 bases in the middle. This CDR3 spans 13 amino acids. Germline CDR1 and CDR2: MNHEY and SVGAGI. CDR3 residues: CASSVGGRTEAFF. The CDR3 region has the DNA TGTGCCAGCAGTGTCGGTGGGCGCACTGAAGCTTTCTTT.

This clone was detected once. The chain combines TRBV30 with TRBJ2-3; 10 bases fit TRBD2. CDR1 and CDR2 from the germline V gene are GTSNPN and SVGIG (reference sequence). With V trimmed by 5 bases and J by 2 bases, 10 bases remained unmatched. The CDR3 covers 16 residues. The CDR3 spells CAWGLAENWATDTQYF. The CDR3 DNA follows: TGTGCCTGGGGACTAGCGGAAAACTGGGCCACAGATACGCAGTATTTT.

This clone was counted between two and nine times. The J gene is TRBJ1-5, the V gene TRBV29-1; maybe TRBD1 (5 bases). This CDR3 spans 17 amino acids. Germline CDR1 and CDR2: SQVTM and ANQGSEA. Deletions cut 7 bases from V and 0 bases from J, with 22 bases between. The CDR3 here is CSARTTGYPYSNQPQHF. CDR3 DNA: TGCAGCGCCAGAACCACAGGTTACCCTTATAGCAATCAGCCCCAGCATTTT. The variable domain in full, completed from reference TRBV29-1 and TRBJ1-5, reads SAVISQKPSRDICQRGTSLTIQCQVDSQVTMMFWYRQQPGQSLTLIATANQGSEATYESGFVIDKFPISRPNLTFSTLTVSNMSPEDSSIYLCSARTTGYPYSNQPQHFGDGTRLSIL.

This rearrangement joins TRBV4-1 to TRBJ2-7; D not resolved. V gave up 0 bases and J gave up 0 bases, with 6 bases separating them. This CDR3 has 14 residues. Germline values: CDR1 MGHRA, CDR2 YSYEKL. CDR3 coding DNA: TGCGCCAGCAGCCAAGAAGCCCCCTCCTACGAGCAGTACTTC. Translated: CASSQEAPSYEQYF.